These 3 T cell receptor beta chains were all obtained from the same sample, sequenced in a study of CD8+ T cells in alopecia areata. The sequencing template was cDNA reverse transcribed from extracted RNA. Sequencing used immunoSEQ multiplex PCR; TCRdb keeps in-frame clones, though not all of them. The sample consists of over 150,000 clones, about 56% of them appearing once. The specimen was CD8+ T cells sorted from blood. The receptors were sampled from a human donor in good health.

The chain carries TRBV29-1 and TRBJ2-7, with D possibly being TRBD1 (5 bases). The germline gives CDR1 SQVTM, CDR2 ANQGSEA. The CDR3 is 12 amino acids. V lost 3 bases and J lost 6, with 12 bases in between. The CDR3 reads CSVDQGVAEQYF. In DNA form, the CDR3 reads TGCAGCGTTGACCAAGGGGTAGCCGAGCAGTACTTC.

V usage is TRBV6-5 and J usage is TRBJ2-1; D remains ambiguous. Germline V CDR1 and CDR2: MNHEY, SVGAGI. Trimming pared 4 bases from V and 2 bases from J, leaving 15 bases between. The CDR3 is made up of 16 amino acids. CDR3 nucleotide sequence: TGTGCCAGCAGTTCTAGTCCTCCTACCACCTACAATGAGCAGTTCTTC. This codes for CASSSSPPTTYNEQFF.

This clone was counted between two and nine times. The chain combines TRBV7-9 with TRBJ1-2; tentative D call: TRBD1 (5 bases). The V and J ends lost 1 base and 4 bases respectively, with 10 bases between them. From germline, CDR1 is SEHNR and CDR2 FQNEAQ (reference sequence). This CDR3 has 14 amino acids. The DNA for the CDR3 is TGTGCCAGCAGCTTAGTAGTGAGGGGCTATGGCTACACCTTC. Translated: CASSLVVRGYGYTF.